The next 25 T cell receptor beta chains were all read from a single sample in a study of blood T cell repertoires in COVID-19 (dated by TCRdb to about 2020). Library method: the immunoSEQ multiplex PCR assay. This is the immuneACCESS table as TCRdb keeps it, with only in-frame sequences that have V and J called. A part of the clones is gone; compared with another copy, unresolved V genes explain less than half, and the rest is unexplained. The sample profile shows almost 400,000 clones; around 92% of them were found once. The ten largest clonotypes hold 1.7% of the sample. Sequenced: PBMCs or T cells enriched from blood (not recorded which). The receptors here all came from a woman under 40 who had recovered from COVID-19.

V and J are TRBV28 and TRBJ1-5; D ambiguous. This CDR3 is built from 13 residues. The germline CDR1 and CDR2 sequences are MDHEN and SYDVKM. V was trimmed by 10 bases and J by 7 bases, leaving 17 bases between them. The CDR3 sequence is CAILHGPGQPQHF. The CDR3 nucleotides read TGTGCCATCCTACATGGGCCGGGGCAGCCCCAGCATTTT.

This sequence joins TRBV5-4 and TRBJ1-1; D is unresolved. This CDR3 spans 15 amino acids. The V gene lost 0 bases and the J gene lost 1 base, with 10 bases spanning the gap. The germline gives CDR1 SGHNT, CDR2 YYREEE (reference sequence). CDR3 sequence (DNA): TGTGCCAGCAGCTTGGGAAAGTCAGGGAACACTGAAGCTTTCTTT. It codes for CASSLGKSGNTEAFF.

The gene calls are TRBV19 and TRBJ2-5, with TRBD2 matching 8 bases. Germline CDR1 LNHDA, CDR2 SQIVND (reference sequence). Trimming removed 5 bases from V and 8 bases from J; junction bases left unmatched: 13. CDR3 length equals 15 residues. The CDR3 sequence: CASSPPSAGGDTQYF. The CDR3, as DNA: TGTGCCAGTAGTCCCCCCTCGGCGGGAGGTGACACCCAGTACTTC.

The V gene is TRBV7-2, the J gene TRBJ2-7, with 9 bases aligning to TRBD2. Looked up from germline, CDR1 is SGHTA and CDR2 is FQGNSA. V lost 1 base, J lost 2 bases, and 6 bases stayed unmatched. This CDR3 has 16 residues. The CDR3 reads CASSLVASGATYEQYF. In nucleotides, the CDR3 is TGTGCCAGCAGCTTAGTTGCTAGCGGGGCAACCTACGAGCAGTACTTC.

This chain connects TRBV7-6 to TRBJ1-4; TRBD1 agrees at 12 bases. Looked up from germline, CDR1 is SGHVS and CDR2 is FNYEAQ. Unmatched junction bases numbered 14, after V lost 5 bases and J lost 10 bases. CDR3 size: 17 residues. CDR3 nucleotide sequence: TGTGCCAGCAGCCCGGGACAGGGGGCAAGTGGGTCGGGAAAACTGTTTTTT. This codes for CASSPGQGASGSGKLFF.

V gene TRBV28 combines with J gene TRBJ2-3; weak D call: TRBD1 (6 bases). The V gene's germline CDR1 is MDHEN and CDR2 SYDVKM. Trimming pared 4 bases from V and 2 bases from J, leaving 13 bases between. The length of the CDR3 is 15 residues. The CDR3 here is CASSSRQAYTDTQYF. DNA for the CDR3: TGTGCCAGCAGTTCGCGACAGGCCTACACAGATACGCAGTATTTT.

The CDR3 DNA is TGTGCCAGCAGCGCGACAGGGTCCGCTTCACCCCTCCACTTT. This codes for CASSATGSASPLHF. The chain joins TRBV11-3 to TRBJ1-6; 7 positions agree with TRBD1. From germline, CDR1 is SGHNT and CDR2 YENEEA. Unmatched junction bases numbered 7, after V lost 5 bases and J lost 9 bases. The CDR3 is 14 residues long.

The CDR3 loop is CASSPTPGTGGYEQYF. As DNA, the CDR3 is TGTGCCAGCTCACCGACCCCCGGGACAGGGGGCTACGAGCAGTACTTC. The chain joins TRBV18 to TRBJ2-7; 11 positions agree with TRBD1. The CDR3 sequence is 16 residues long. V lost 3 bases, J lost 3 bases, and 7 bases stayed unmatched. The germline V gene encodes CDR1 KGHSH and CDR2 LQKENI.

V is TRBV6-5 and J is TRBJ1-1, with D unclear. Trimming stripped 0 bases from V and 7 bases from J, with 12 bases between. The germline gives CDR1 MNHEY, CDR2 SVGAGI. The CDR3 spans 14 residues. CDR3 loop: CASSYSNSLFEAFF. As DNA, the CDR3 is TGTGCCAGCAGTTACTCGAACTCCCTCTTTGAAGCTTTCTTT.

The chain recombines TRBV12-3 or TRBV12-4 with TRBJ1-2, with TRBD1 matching 7 bases. The V gene end was trimmed by 5 bases and the J gene end by 8 bases; junction bases not matched to a gene: 8. The CDR3 runs 13 residues. The CDR3 DNA reads as TGTGCCAGCAGTCCTCGACAGGGTTGGGGCTACACCTTC. Translated: CASSPRQGWGYTF.

The gene calls are TRBV7-9 and TRBJ1-5, with TRBD1 matching 7 bases. Germline V CDR1 and CDR2: SEHNR, FQNEAQ (reference sequence). The V segment lost 1 base and the J segment 4 bases; nucleotides outside the gene matches: 4. The CDR3 has 15 residues. CDR3 nucleotide sequence: TGTGCCAGCAGCTTAGGGGACAGACTAAATCAGCCCCAGCATTTT. Its translation: CASSLGDRLNQPQHF. Based on the CDR3 plus reference TRBV7-9 and TRBJ1-5, the full variable domain is DTGVSQNPRHKITKRGQNVTFRCDPISEHNRLYWYRQTLGQGPEFLTYFQNEAQLEKSRLLSDRFSAERPKGSFSTLEIQRTEQGDSAMYLCASSLGDRLNQPQHFGDGTRLSIL.

This sequence joins TRBV12-3 or TRBV12-4 and TRBJ1-1, with TRBD1 matching over 7 bases. Trimming took 2 bases from V and 10 from J; bases not matched to a gene: 4. This CDR3 has 12 amino acids. This CDR3 is CASSLTTGLAFF. CDR3 sequence (DNA): TGTGCCAGCAGTTTAACGACAGGGTTAGCTTTCTTT.

The chain joins TRBV19 to TRBJ2-5; possibly TRBD2 for D (5 bases). The V end lost 2 bases, the J end lost 7 bases, and 14 bases lay between the germline ends. The germline CDR1 and CDR2 sequences are LNHDA and SQIVND (reference sequence). The CDR3 runs 14 residues. CDR3 loop: CASSIRGPRRTQYF. CDR3 bases: TGTGCCAGTAGTATAAGAGGGCCTCGAAGGACCCAGTACTTC.

This clone was recorded only once. The chain has TRBV27 and TRBJ2-2; 9 bases map to TRBD1. Germline values: CDR1 MNHEY, CDR2 SMNVEV (reference sequence). The V and J ends lost 7 bases and 5 bases, in that order; junction bases with no gene match: 2. The CDR3 sequence is 13 residues long. The CDR3 sequence: CASMTGGTGELFF. For the CDR3, the DNA is TGTGCCAGCATGACAGGGGGTACCGGGGAGCTGTTTTTT.

This clone is a singleton in its sample. The chain employs TRBV19 and TRBJ1-3; the match to TRBD1 covers 7 bases. The trim removed 3 bases at V and 0 bases at J, leaving 5 bases unmatched. The length of the CDR3 is 16 residues. From germline, CDR1 is LNHDA and CDR2 SQIVND (reference sequence). The CDR3 here is CASSIHRDSSGNTIYF. The CDR3, as DNA: TGTGCCAGTAGTATCCACCGGGACAGCTCTGGAAACACCATATATTTT.

CDR3 sequence reads: CASSSGDNEQFF. The CDR3 coding sequence is TGTGCCTCCAGCTCGGGGGACAATGAGCAGTTCTTC. The J gene is TRBJ2-1, the V gene TRBV7-6; D is possibly TRBD2 (6 bases). CDR1 is SGHVS, CDR2 FNYEAQ, per germline. The CDR3 consists of 12 residues. V was trimmed by 11 bases and J by 5 bases, leaving 13 bases between them. The whole variable domain, remainder taken from reference TRBV7-6 and TRBJ2-1, is GAGVSQSPRYKVTKRGQDVALRCDPISGHVSLYWYRQALGQGPEFLTYFNYEAQQDKSGLPNDRFSAERPEGSISTLTIQRTEQRDSAMYRCASSSGDNEQFFGPGTRLTVL.

V and J are TRBV28 and TRBJ1-2; TRBD1 might be the D (5 bases). Deletions cut 5 bases from V and 3 bases from J, with 13 bases between. The CDR3 has 14 residues. Germline CDR1 reads MDHEN; CDR2 reads SYDVKM. The CDR3 nucleotides read TGTGCCAGCAGTCCGCCTGACAGATACTATGGCTACACCTTC. Residues: CASSPPDRYYGYTF.

This chain connects TRBV13 to TRBJ2-5, with TRBD2 matching 7 bases. V gave up 5 bases and J gave up 5 bases; unmatched junction bases: 5. The CDR3 is made up of 13 amino acids. CDR1 is PRHDT, CDR2 FYEKMQ, per germline (reference sequence). The CDR3 DNA is TGTGCCAGCAGCAAACCAGCGGGGGAGACCCAGTACTTC. This sequence encodes CASSKPAGETQYF. Complete variable domain (other parts from reference TRBV13 and TRBJ2-5): AAGVIQSPRHLIKEKRETATLKCYPIPRHDTVYWYQQGPGQDPQFLISFYEKMQSDKGSIPDRFSAQQFSDYHSELNMSSLELGDSALYFCASSKPAGETQYFGPGTRLLVL.

CDR3 coding DNA: TGTGCCAGCTCACCTAAAAACAGGGGTGACACCGGGGAGCTGTTTTTT. Its translation: CASSPKNRGDTGELFF. The chain is built from TRBV18 and TRBJ2-2; 7 nucleotides line up with TRBD1. The junction had 7 bases not matched to a gene; V was cut back by 3 bases and J by 3 bases. CDR3 length: 16 residues. Germline V CDR1 and CDR2: KGHSH, LQKENI.

This chain uses TRBV14 with TRBJ1-1; D is undetermined. The CDR3 has 17 amino acids. The germline gives CDR1 SGHDN, CDR2 FVKESK. V lost 0 bases, J lost 3 bases, and 17 bases lay in between. CDR3 nucleotides: TGTGCCAGCAGCCAAGATCGCTCCAGCTATCGGGACACTGAAGCTTTCTTT. Its translation is CASSQDRSSYRDTEAFF.

The rearrangement joins TRBV5-5 to TRBJ1-5; 7 positions agree with TRBD1. The CDR3 is 15 amino acids. V shed 4 bases, J shed 8 bases, and the junction held 12 bases outside the gene matches. The germline CDR1 and CDR2 sequences are SGHKS and YYEKEE (reference sequence). The CDR3 loop is CASSTANRGLEPQHF. CDR3 nucleotide sequence: TGTGCCAGCAGCACAGCCAACAGGGGCTTAGAGCCCCAGCATTTT.

This clone was recorded only once. This sequence joins TRBV29-1 and TRBJ2-7, with D possibly TRBD2 on 5 matching bases. V was shortened by 7 bases and J by 3 bases, with 19 bases between the two germline ends. Per germline, CDR1 SQVTM and CDR2 ANQGSEA. This CDR3 region has 14 residues. Written as DNA, the CDR3 is TGCAGCGCCCTTGGGGTGACTAACGACTACGAGCAGTACTTC. It encodes CSALGVTNDYEQYF.

The chain has TRBV15 and TRBJ2-7, with 7 nucleotides matching TRBD1. The germline gives CDR1 LNHNV, CDR2 YYDKDF (reference sequence). Germline trimming cut 1 base from V and 0 bases from J; bases unmatched to any gene: 6. CDR3 length: 16 residues. CDR3 nucleotides: TGTGCCACCAGCAGAGTCGACAGGGATTTCTCCTACGAGCAGTACTTC. Its protein is CATSRVDRDFSYEQYF.

The rearrangement links TRBV28 to TRBJ1-2, with D perhaps TRBD1 (6 bases). Trimming shortened V by 4 bases and J by 4 bases, and 16 bases separated the two germline ends. Germline V lookup: CDR1 MDHEN, CDR2 SYDVKM. This CDR3 is built from 15 residues. The CDR3 DNA sequence: TGTGCCAGCAGTTCGGGGGGGCAGCGGACCTATGGCTACACCTTC. Its protein product is CASSSGGQRTYGYTF.

The V call is TRBV30, the J call TRBJ1-2; 9 positions match TRBD1. Losses at the gene ends were 4 bases for V and 2 bases for J; bases not matched to a gene: 5. There are 14 residues in the CDR3. Germline CDR1 reads GTSNPN; CDR2 reads SVGIG (reference sequence). CDR3 protein: CAWKGQGRNYGYTF. The CDR3 DNA follows: TGTGCCTGGAAGGGACAGGGAAGGAACTATGGCTACACCTTC.